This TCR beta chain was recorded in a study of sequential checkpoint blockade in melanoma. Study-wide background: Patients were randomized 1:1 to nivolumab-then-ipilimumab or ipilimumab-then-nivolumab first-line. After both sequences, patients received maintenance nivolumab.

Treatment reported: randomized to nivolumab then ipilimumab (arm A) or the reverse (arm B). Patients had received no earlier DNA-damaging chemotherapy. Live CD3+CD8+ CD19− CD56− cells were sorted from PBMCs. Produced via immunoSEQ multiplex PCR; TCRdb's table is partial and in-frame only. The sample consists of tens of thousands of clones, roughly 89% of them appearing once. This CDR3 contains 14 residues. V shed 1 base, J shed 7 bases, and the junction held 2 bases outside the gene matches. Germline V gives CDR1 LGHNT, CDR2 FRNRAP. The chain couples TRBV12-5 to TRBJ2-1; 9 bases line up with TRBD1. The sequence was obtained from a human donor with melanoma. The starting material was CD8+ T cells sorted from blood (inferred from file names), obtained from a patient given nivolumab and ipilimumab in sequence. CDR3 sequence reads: CASGLGQGVNEQFF. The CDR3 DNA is TGTGCTAGTGGTTTGGGACAGGGGGTAAATGAGCAGTTCTTC.